This passage covers 27 T cell receptor beta chains from one sample sequenced in a study of blood T cell repertoires in COVID-19 (dated by TCRdb to 2018 to 2021). Library prep was done by the immunoSEQ multiplex PCR assay. TCRdb limited this immuneACCESS table to in-frame rearrangements with V and J called. A share of clones is missing; checked studies link under half to unresolved V genes, and the rest is unexplained. This sample holds about 180,000 clones; roughly 83% were observed only once. The ten largest account for 6% to 7% of the sample. Input material: peripheral blood. Receptors were obtained from a woman aged 40 to 49 with COVID-19, enrolled during active disease.

The rearrangement links TRBV7-2 to TRBJ1-2; no definite D call. V was pared by 5 bases and J by 3 bases, with 4 bases between. There are 11 residues in the CDR3. CDR1 is SGHTA, CDR2 FQGNSA, per germline. The CDR3 region has the DNA TGTGCCAGCAGCCTATACTATGGCTACACCTTC. Translation gives CASSLYYGYTF.

The V and J genes are TRBV12-3 or TRBV12-4 and TRBJ1-1; D ambiguous. This CDR3 spans 13 amino acids. Trimming took 5 bases from V and 0 from J, leaving 7 bases between them. For the CDR3, the DNA is TGTGCCAGCAGTCCACAACTGAACACTGAAGCTTTCTTT. Encoded protein: CASSPQLNTEAFF.

The V and J genes are TRBV24-1 and TRBJ1-5; possible D gene TRBD1, 5 bases. The CDR3 length is 16 residues. CDR1 KGHDR and CDR2 SFDVKD come from the germline V gene. V was clipped by 5 bases and J by 0 bases, with 13 bases between them. CDR3: CATSGVAGFSNQPQHF. The CDR3 DNA reads TGTGCCACCAGTGGGGTGGCAGGGTTTAGCAATCAGCCCCAGCATTTT.

The J gene is TRBJ2-6, the V gene TRBV7-9; D might be TRBD1 (6 bases). Trimming took off 4 bases at V and 4 bases at J, with 14 bases between the two ends. Germline CDR1 is SEHNR and CDR2 is FQNEAQ (reference sequence). CDR3 size: 16 residues. In nucleotides, the CDR3 is TGTGCCAGCAGCTCAAGAACAGGGTCCGGGGCCAACGTCCTGACTTTC. Its protein is CASSSRTGSGANVLTF.

In this sample, this clone turned up once. This chain connects TRBV5-6 to TRBJ2-1; 8 nucleotides line up with TRBD1. V lost 4 bases to trimming and J lost 2 bases; unmatched junction nucleotides: 8. Germline V gives CDR1 SGHDT, CDR2 YYEEEE. The CDR3 has 16 amino acids. CDR3 sequence reads: CASSLLGQGTYNEQFF. CDR3 DNA: TGTGCCAGCAGCCTCCTAGGACAGGGAACCTACAATGAGCAGTTCTTC.

This clone has only a few counts. The rearrangement links TRBV7-2 to TRBJ1-1; no clear D gene. This CDR3 has 13 residues. Germline-derived CDR1 and CDR2 are SGHTA and FQGNSA. V was shortened by 5 bases and J by 5 bases, with 12 bases between the two germline ends. CDR3 sequence reads: CASSISSPTEAFF. CDR3 DNA sequence: TGTGCCAGCAGCATCTCAAGCCCGACTGAAGCTTTCTTT.

This rearrangement joins TRBV2 to TRBJ2-4; 10 nucleotides match TRBD1. V lost 6 bases and J lost 2; bases outside the gene matches: 7. Germline loops: CDR1 SNHLY, CDR2 FYNNEI. The CDR3 covers 16 residues. This chain's CDR3 is CASSDGQGGPKNIQYF. The CDR3 DNA reads as TGTGCCAGCAGCGACGGACAGGGGGGACCCAAAAACATTCAGTACTTC.

V gene TRBV2 combines with J gene TRBJ1-2, with a weak D call TRBD1 (5 bases). Germline V gene lookup returns CDR1 SNHLY and CDR2 FYNNEI. The CDR3 sequence is 11 residues long. V lost 8 bases and J lost 6, with 10 bases in between. The CDR3 nucleotides read TGTGCCAGCCGGACACTGGATGGCTACACCTTC. Protein product: CASRTLDGYTF.

V is TRBV19 and J is TRBJ2-5; a weak D match, TRBD2 (5 bases). The CDR3 has 15 residues. Trimming cost V 3 bases and J 2 bases, with 13 bases left between them. CDR1 and CDR2 from the germline V gene are LNHDA and SQIVND (reference sequence). CDR3 sequence reads: CASSIGRASQETQYF. In DNA, the CDR3 is TGTGCCAGTAGTATCGGGCGGGCCTCTCAAGAGACCCAGTACTTC.

The rearrangement uses TRBV19 and TRBJ1-2, with D perhaps matching TRBD1 (5 bases). The CDR3 consists of 12 residues. V was trimmed by 1 base and J by 8 bases, leaving 8 bases between them. The germline gives CDR1 LNHDA, CDR2 SQIVND (reference sequence). This CDR3 reads CASSIVTGGYTF. Written as DNA, the CDR3 is TGTGCCAGTAGTATAGTCACAGGCGGCTACACCTTC.

The genes are TRBV12-3 or TRBV12-4 and TRBJ1-1; D is undetermined. This CDR3 has 11 amino acids. V was pared by 3 bases and J by 11 bases, with 10 bases between. CDR3 residues: CASSFGARAFF. For the CDR3, the DNA is TGTGCCAGCAGTTTCGGCGCGAGGGCTTTCTTT.

The chain carries TRBV6-5 and TRBJ1-1; D ambiguous. V was shortened by 6 bases and J by 4 bases, with 9 bases between the two germline ends. The CDR3 sequence is 12 residues long. The germline V gene encodes CDR1 MNHEY and CDR2 SVGAGI. The CDR3 is CASSRVGTEAFF. The CDR3 region has the DNA TGTGCCAGCAGCCGGGTGGGCACTGAAGCTTTCTTT.

The chain uses TRBV5-1 and TRBJ1-2; maybe TRBD1 (5 bases). CDR1 is SGHRS, CDR2 YFSETQ, per germline. Trimming removed 0 bases at V and 4 bases at J, with 10 bases between. This CDR3 is 14 amino acids long. DNA for the CDR3: TGCGCCAGCAGCTTGGTGTCTGGGGCCTATGGCTACACCTTC. This sequence encodes CASSLVSGAYGYTF.

This clone was seen a single time. This rearrangement joins TRBV19 to TRBJ2-1, with a tentative D call TRBD2 (7 bases). The CDR3 runs to 14 residues. V was trimmed by 4 bases and J by 6 bases, leaving 13 bases between them. Germline V lookup: CDR1 LNHDA, CDR2 SQIVND (reference sequence). The chain's CDR3 is CASSTWGGPNEQFF. CDR3 nucleotide sequence: TGTGCCAGTAGTACGTGGGGGGGCCCCAATGAGCAGTTCTTC.

The chain links TRBV7-6 to TRBJ2-5, with TRBD2 matching 12 bases. J was trimmed by 5 bases and V by 4 bases; bases with no gene match: 5. CDR1 SGHVS and CDR2 FNYEAQ come from the germline V gene. The CDR3 runs to 15 residues. The CDR3 sequence is CASSSTSGRLETQYF. The CDR3 DNA reads TGTGCCAGCAGCTCCACTAGCGGGAGGCTGGAGACCCAGTACTTC.

On this clone itself: Other DNA variants within this sample encode the same CDR3. The chain has TRBV11-2 and TRBJ2-7; TRBD1 aligns across 8 bases. Germline trimming cut 3 bases from V and 8 bases from J; bases unmatched to any gene: 6. The CDR3 extends over 13 amino acids. Per the germline V gene, CDR1 is SGHAT and CDR2 is FQNNGV. In DNA, the CDR3 is TGTGCCAGCAGCTTGGAAAACAGGGGGAAGCAGTACTTC. Translation gives CASSLENRGKQYF.

The rearrangement joins TRBV5-6 to TRBJ1-1; D ambiguous. Between the trimmed V and J ends, which lost 2 bases and 1 base, there was a span of 9 bases. The V gene's germline CDR1 is SGHDT and CDR2 YYEEEE. This CDR3 contains 14 residues. This CDR3 reads CASSLGAANTEAFF. The CDR3 DNA reads TGTGCCAGCAGCTTAGGAGCAGCGAACACTGAAGCTTTCTTT.

This rearrangement joins TRBV4-2 to TRBJ1-5, with D perhaps matching TRBD1 (6 bases). Trimming stripped 1 base from V and 6 bases from J, with 13 bases between. The CDR3 consists of 15 residues. CDR1 is LGHNA and CDR2 is YNFKEQ in the germline V gene. CDR3 protein: CASSQVPGVAQPQHF. CDR3 DNA sequence: TGTGCCAGCAGCCAAGTTCCAGGGGTAGCTCAGCCCCAGCATTTT.

V gene TRBV9 combines with J gene TRBJ2-1; TRBD2 aligns across 10 bases. The CDR3 is 17 amino acids. V was clipped by 0 bases and J by 7 bases; unmatched bases: 10. CDR1 and CDR2 (germline): SGDLS, YYNGEE. CDR3 region: CASSVDLLAGVKNEQFF. The CDR3 DNA sequence: TGTGCCAGCAGCGTAGACTTGCTAGCGGGAGTGAAAAATGAGCAGTTCTTC.

The sample holds one count of this clone. The chain links TRBV6-6 to TRBJ2-3, with 7 bases lining up with TRBD2. Germline CDR1 MNHNY, CDR2 SVGAGI (reference sequence). V dropped 2 bases and J dropped 8; count of bases not matched to a gene: 7. The CDR3 loop spans 14 amino acids. The CDR3 nucleotides read TGTGCCAGCAGTTACCCCGAGCGGGGAATTACGCAGTATTTT. Protein: CASSYPERGITQYF.

The rearrangement links TRBV6-7 to TRBJ2-3; 13 nucleotides align to TRBD2. TRBV6-7 is reported as an ORF; its role is uncertain. The junction had 21 bases not matched to a gene; V was cut back by 7 bases and J by 2 bases. The CDR3 covers 21 residues. The DNA for the CDR3 is TGTGCCAGCACCGCGTCCAGGACTAGCGGGAGTAAGTGGCGGGACACAGATACGCAGTATTTT. Translating it yields CASTASRTSGSKWRDTDTQYF.

V gene TRBV28 combines with J gene TRBJ1-2; D might be TRBD1 (5 bases). This CDR3 comprises 13 residues. Trimming took 8 bases from V and 5 from J, leaving 15 bases between them. Per germline, CDR1 MDHEN and CDR2 SYDVKM. The CDR3 sequence is CASWKDIAYGYTF. In DNA form, the CDR3 reads TGTGCCAGCTGGAAGGACATTGCTTATGGCTACACCTTC.

J is TRBJ2-7 and V is TRBV3-1 (or the pseudogene TRBV3-2); TRBD1 matches at 8 bases. J gave up 3 bases and V 1 base, and 5 bases lay outside the gene matches. The CDR3 contains 15 residues. Germline lookup yields CDR1 LGHDT and CDR2 YNNKEL (reference sequence). The CDR3 DNA sequence: TGTGCCAGCAGCCAAGGCGACAGGGGCAACTACGAGCAGTACTTC. It codes for CASSQGDRGNYEQYF.

This chain uses TRBV6-5 with TRBJ2-5; 8 nucleotides agree with TRBD2. V was pared by 0 bases and J by 8 bases, with 8 bases of the junction left unmatched. Germline V gene sequence: CDR1 MNHEY, CDR2 SVGAGI. The CDR3 is 15 amino acids. Here the CDR3 DNA reads TGTGCCAGCAGTTACTCCATAGCGGGATCAGAAACCCAGTACTTC. This gives the protein CASSYSIAGSETQYF.

This clone was found a few times. This chain joins TRBV6-5 and TRBJ1-2; 8 bases agree with TRBD1. CDR1 is MNHEY, CDR2 SVGAGI, per germline. V trimming: 11 bases; J trimming: 4 bases; junction bases outside the gene matches: 6. The CDR3 totals 12 residues. This CDR3 reads CAGKTGAYGYTF. DNA for the CDR3: TGTGCCGGAAAGACAGGGGCCTATGGCTACACCTTC.

The CDR3 nucleotides read TGTGCCAGCAGCGTCCGGACTAGCAACAATGAGCAGTTCTTC. Translated, it gives CASSVRTSNNEQFF. V is TRBV7-2 and J is TRBJ2-1, with 8 bases that match TRBD2. Per germline, CDR1 SGHTA and CDR2 FQGNSA. Germline trimming cut 5 bases from V and 5 bases from J; bases unmatched to any gene: 5. The CDR3 runs 14 residues.

The chain combines TRBV9 with TRBJ2-1; D unclear. Germline V gives CDR1 SGDLS, CDR2 YYNGEE. The CDR3 extends over 15 amino acids. Trimming cost V 4 bases and J 3 bases, with 14 bases left between them. CDR3 nucleotides: TGTGCCAGCAGCCCCCGAGACTCGTTCTACAATGAGCAGTTCTTC. Translated: CASSPRDSFYNEQFF.